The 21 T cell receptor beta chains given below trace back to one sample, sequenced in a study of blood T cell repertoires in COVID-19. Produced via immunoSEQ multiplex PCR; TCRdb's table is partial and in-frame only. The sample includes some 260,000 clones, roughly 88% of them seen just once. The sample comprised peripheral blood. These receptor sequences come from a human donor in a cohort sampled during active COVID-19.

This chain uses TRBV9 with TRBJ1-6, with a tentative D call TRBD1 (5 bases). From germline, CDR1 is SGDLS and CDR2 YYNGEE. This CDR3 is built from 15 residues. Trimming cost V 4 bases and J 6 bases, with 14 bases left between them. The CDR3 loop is CASSPGGGGNSPLHF. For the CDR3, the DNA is TGTGCCAGCAGCCCGGGTGGGGGAGGTAATTCACCCCTCCACTTT.

CDR3 sequence: CASNLAGTSYEQYF. CDR3 bases: TGTGCCAGCAATCTAGCGGGGACCTCCTACGAGCAGTACTTC. V is TRBV7-2 and J is TRBJ2-7; the match to TRBD2 covers 9 bases. V was pared by 7 bases and J by 0 bases, with 4 bases of the junction left unmatched. Germline CDR1 is SGHTA and CDR2 is FQGNSA. This CDR3 is built from 14 residues.

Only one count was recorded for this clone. The CDR3 spells CASSGTLDYGYTF. DNA for the CDR3: TGTGCCAGCTCCGGGACACTCGACTATGGCTACACCTTC. V and J are TRBV2 and TRBJ1-2; the D gene is possibly TRBD1 (6 bases). V gave up 8 bases and J gave up 3 bases, with 13 bases separating them. Germline CDR1 is SNHLY and CDR2 is FYNNEI. CDR3 size: 13 residues.

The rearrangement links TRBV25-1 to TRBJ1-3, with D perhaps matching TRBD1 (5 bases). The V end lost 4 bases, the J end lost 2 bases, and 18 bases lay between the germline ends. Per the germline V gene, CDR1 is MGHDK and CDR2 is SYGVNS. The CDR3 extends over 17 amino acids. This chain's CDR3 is CASSGFGWGVTGNTIYF. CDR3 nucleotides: TGTGCCAGCAGTGGATTTGGGTGGGGGGTTACTGGAAACACCATATATTTT. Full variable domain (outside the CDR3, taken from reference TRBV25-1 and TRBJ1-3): EADIYQTPRYLVIGTGKKITLECSQTMGHDKMYWYQQDPGMELHLIHYSYGVNSTEKGDLSSESTVSRIRTEHFPLTLESARPSHTSQYLCASSGFGWGVTGNTIYFGEGSWLTVV.

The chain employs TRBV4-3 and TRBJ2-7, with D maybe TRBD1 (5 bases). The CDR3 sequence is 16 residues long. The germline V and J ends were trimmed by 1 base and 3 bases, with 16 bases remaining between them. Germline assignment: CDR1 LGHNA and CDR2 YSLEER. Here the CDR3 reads CASSQGLAGYNYEQYF. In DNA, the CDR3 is TGCGCCAGCAGCCAAGGTTTAGCAGGGTATAACTACGAGCAGTACTTC.

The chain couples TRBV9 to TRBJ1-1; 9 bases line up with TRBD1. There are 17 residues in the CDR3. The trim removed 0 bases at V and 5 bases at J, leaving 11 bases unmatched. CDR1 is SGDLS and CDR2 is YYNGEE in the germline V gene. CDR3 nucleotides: TGTGCCAGCAGCGTAGCTATACAGGGGGCTTTAGGGACTGAAGCTTTCTTT. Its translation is CASSVAIQGALGTEAFF. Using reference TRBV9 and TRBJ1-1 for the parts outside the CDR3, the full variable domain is DSGVTQTPKHLITATGQRVTLRCSPRSGDLSVYWYQQSLDQGLQFLIQYYNGEERAKGNILERFSAQQFPDLHSELNLSSLELGDSALYFCASSVAIQGALGTEAFFGQGTRLTVV.

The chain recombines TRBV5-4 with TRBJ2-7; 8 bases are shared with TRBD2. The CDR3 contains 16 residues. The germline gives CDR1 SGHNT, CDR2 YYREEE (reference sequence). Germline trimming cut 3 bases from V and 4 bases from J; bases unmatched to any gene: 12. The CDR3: CASSSTASGRIYEQYF. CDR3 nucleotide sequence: TGTGCCAGCAGCTCCACCGCGAGCGGGAGAATTTACGAGCAGTACTTC.

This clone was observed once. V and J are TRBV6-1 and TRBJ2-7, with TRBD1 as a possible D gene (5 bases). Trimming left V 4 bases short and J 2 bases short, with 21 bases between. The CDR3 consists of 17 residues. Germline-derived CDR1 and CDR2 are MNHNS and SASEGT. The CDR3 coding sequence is TGTGCCAGCAGTGGAACTTTGCAGGGTTCTAGGCCCTACGAGCAGTACTTC. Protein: CASSGTLQGSRPYEQYF.

CDR3 residues: CASSYMGRGADQPQHF. The CDR3 bases are TGTGCCAGCAGTTACATGGGCAGGGGGGCCGATCAGCCCCAGCATTTT. The genes are TRBV6-2 or TRBV6-3 and TRBJ1-5; 7 bases are a match to TRBD1. Germline-derived CDR1 and CDR2 are MNHEY and SVGEGT. The CDR3 is made up of 16 amino acids. Losses at the gene ends were 2 bases for V and 5 bases for J; bases not matched to a gene: 9.

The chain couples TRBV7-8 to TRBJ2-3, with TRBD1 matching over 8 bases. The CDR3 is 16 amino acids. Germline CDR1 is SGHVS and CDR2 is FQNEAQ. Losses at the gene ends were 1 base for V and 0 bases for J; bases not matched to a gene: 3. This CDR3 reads CASSLVTGASTDTQYF. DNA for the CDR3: TGTGCCAGCAGCTTAGTGACAGGGGCTAGCACAGATACGCAGTATTTT.

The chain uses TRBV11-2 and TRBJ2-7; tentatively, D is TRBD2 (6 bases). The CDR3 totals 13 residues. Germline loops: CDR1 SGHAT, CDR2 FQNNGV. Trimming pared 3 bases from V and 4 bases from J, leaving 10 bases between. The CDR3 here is CASSFGTFYEQYF. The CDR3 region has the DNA TGTGCCAGCAGCTTCGGGACTTTTTACGAGCAGTACTTC.

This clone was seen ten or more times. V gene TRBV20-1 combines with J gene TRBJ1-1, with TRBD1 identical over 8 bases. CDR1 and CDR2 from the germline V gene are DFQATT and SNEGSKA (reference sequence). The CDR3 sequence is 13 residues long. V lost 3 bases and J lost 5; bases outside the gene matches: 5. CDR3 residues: CSASKGQVTEAFF. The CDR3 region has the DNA TGCAGTGCTAGTAAGGGACAGGTTACTGAAGCTTTCTTT.

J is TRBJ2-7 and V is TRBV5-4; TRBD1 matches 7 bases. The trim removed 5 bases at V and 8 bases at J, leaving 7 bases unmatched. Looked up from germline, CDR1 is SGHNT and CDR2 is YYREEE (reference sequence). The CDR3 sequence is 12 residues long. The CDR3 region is CASRQETGQQYF. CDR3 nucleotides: TGTGCCAGCAGACAAGAGACAGGGCAGCAGTACTTC.

In DNA form, the CDR3 reads TGTGCCAGCAGCTTTGGGCCGATACCCTACGAGCAGTACTTC. It translates to CASSFGPIPYEQYF. The chain links TRBV11-2 to TRBJ2-7; D ambiguous. This CDR3 comprises 14 residues. Germline V lookup: CDR1 SGHAT, CDR2 FQNNGV. V lost 3 bases and J lost 2, with 11 bases in between.

The CDR3 protein is CAWSVLSSGPYNEQFF. As DNA, the CDR3 is TGTGCCTGGAGTGTACTCTCTAGCGGCCCTTACAATGAGCAGTTCTTC. The chain links TRBV30 to TRBJ2-1; 7 bases are shared with TRBD2. Germline CDR1 GTSNPN, CDR2 SVGIG (reference sequence). V lost 0 bases and J lost 4; bases outside the gene matches: 9. There are 16 residues in the CDR3.

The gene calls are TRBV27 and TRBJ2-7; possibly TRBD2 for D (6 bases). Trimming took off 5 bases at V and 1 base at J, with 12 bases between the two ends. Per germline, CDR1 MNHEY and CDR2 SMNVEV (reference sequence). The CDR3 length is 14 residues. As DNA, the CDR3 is TGTGCCAGCAGTACCGGGACTGGATCCTACGAGCAGTACTTC. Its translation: CASSTGTGSYEQYF.

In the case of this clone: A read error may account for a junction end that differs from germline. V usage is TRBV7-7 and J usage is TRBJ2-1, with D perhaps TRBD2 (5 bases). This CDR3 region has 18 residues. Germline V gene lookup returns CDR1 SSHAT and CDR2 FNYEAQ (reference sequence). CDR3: CASSLLIGIGLSRNEQFF. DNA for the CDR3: TGTGCTAGCAGCCTTCTAATAGGGATAGGACTCTCGAGAAATGAGCAGTTCTTC.

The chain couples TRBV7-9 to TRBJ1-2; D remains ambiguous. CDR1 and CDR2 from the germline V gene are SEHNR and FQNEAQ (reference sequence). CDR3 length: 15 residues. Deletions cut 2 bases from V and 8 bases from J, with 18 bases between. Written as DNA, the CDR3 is TGTGCCAGCAGCTTAACTAGCGGGAACGCAATGGGCTACACCTTC. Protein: CASSLTSGNAMGYTF.

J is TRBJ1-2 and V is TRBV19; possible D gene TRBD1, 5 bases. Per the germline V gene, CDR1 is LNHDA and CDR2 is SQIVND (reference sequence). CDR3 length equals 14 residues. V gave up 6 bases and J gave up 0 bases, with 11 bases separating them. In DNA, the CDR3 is TGTGCCAGTAGCAAAGAGACAGCTAACTATGGCTACACCTTC. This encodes CASSKETANYGYTF.

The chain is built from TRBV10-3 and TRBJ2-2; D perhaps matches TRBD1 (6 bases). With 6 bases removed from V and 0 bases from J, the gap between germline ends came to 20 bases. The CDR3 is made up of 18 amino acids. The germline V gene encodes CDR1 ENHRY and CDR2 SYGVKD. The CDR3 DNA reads TGTGCCATCAGCCATTTGTCAGCCGGGACATCGAACACCGGGGAGCTGTTTTTT. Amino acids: CAISHLSAGTSNTGELFF.

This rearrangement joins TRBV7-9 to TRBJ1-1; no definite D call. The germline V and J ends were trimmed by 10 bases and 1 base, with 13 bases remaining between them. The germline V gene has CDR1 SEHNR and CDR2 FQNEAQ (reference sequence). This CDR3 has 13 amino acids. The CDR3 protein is CATVSDPNTEAFF. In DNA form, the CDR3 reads TGTGCCACCGTAAGCGACCCGAACACTGAAGCTTTCTTT.